This T cell receptor (beta chain) was sequenced in a study of T-cell reconstitution after alpha-beta-depleted transplantation in children. This clonotype was observed a few times. No antigen is known for it. Study-wide points: T cells produced anew were the main source of T-cell counts and diversity one year after transplant. Certain patients had high TCRbeta diversity at day 60, and it came from recipient T cells and thymic progenitors that survived. Reported findings indicate that, about two months after transplant, alpha-beta T cells came from several hundred expanded clones, which were derived from non-depleted graft cells.

Unique molecular identifiers were used in preparing the TCRbeta library. TCRdb re-called the PCR reads through MiXCR, storing one row per CDR3 protein. The table shows some 110,000 distinct CDR3 sequences, with approximately 10% occurring only once. The sample here was PBMCs, taken before TCRalphabeta/CD19-depleted stem cell transplant. This TCR derives from a boy between 2 and 10 years old with acute lymphoblastic leukemia, due to receive a stem cell transplant.

DNA for the CDR3: TGCGCCAGCAGCCATCGGACAGGGGGTCGCTACGAGCAGTACTTC. Translating gives CASSHRTGGRYEQYF. This chain links TRBV4-1 with TRBJ2-7, with 10 bases fitting TRBD1. The CDR3 has 15 amino acids. J gave up 3 bases and V 3 bases, and 5 bases lay outside the gene matches. The germline gives CDR1 MGHRA, CDR2 YSYEKL.